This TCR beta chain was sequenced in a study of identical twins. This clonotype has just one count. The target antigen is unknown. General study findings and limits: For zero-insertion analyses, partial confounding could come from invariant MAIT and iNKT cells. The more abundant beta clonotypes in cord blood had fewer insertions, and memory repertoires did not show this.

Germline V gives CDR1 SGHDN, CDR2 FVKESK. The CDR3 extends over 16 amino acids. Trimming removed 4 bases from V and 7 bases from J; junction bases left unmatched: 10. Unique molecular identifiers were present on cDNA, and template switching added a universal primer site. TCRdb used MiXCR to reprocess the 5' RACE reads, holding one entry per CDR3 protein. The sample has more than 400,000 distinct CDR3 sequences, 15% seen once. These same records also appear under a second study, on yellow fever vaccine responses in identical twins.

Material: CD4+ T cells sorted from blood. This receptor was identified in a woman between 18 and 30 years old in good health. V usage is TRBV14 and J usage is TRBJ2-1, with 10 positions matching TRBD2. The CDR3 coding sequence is TGTGCCAGCAGCCGAACTTCTAGCGGGGGTGTTAATGAGCAGTTCTTC. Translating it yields CASSRTSSGGVNEQFF.